The T cell receptor beta chain under discussion was sequenced for a study of cytomegalovirus exposure and HLA in healthy donors. The repertoire was sequenced with immunoSEQ multiplex PCR; TCRdb's copy has only in-frame clones and lacks some. The table lists hundreds of thousands of clones, 83% of them singletons. Germline V lookup: CDR1 MNHEY, CDR2 SVGAGI. The ends were cut back, 2 bases at V and 1 base at J, with 5 bases in the middle. The CDR3 has 13 residues. This clonotype originated in a woman aged 18-29 years in good health and CMV-seronegative. The rearrangement uses TRBV6-5 and TRBJ1-1; unclear D gene. Specimen: PBMCs. The CDR3: CASSYAGNTEAFF. In nucleotides, the CDR3 is TGTGCCAGCAGTTACGCCGGGAACACTGAAGCTTTCTTT.